This T cell receptor beta chain was identified during a study of cytomegalovirus exposure and HLA in healthy donors. Across the whole study: Tens of millions of unique TCR sequences came from HLA-typed donors in an early release. Points from the study as a whole: Most TCR sequences proved rare, with some public TCRs found in many donors. Likely technical artifact: a cluster of highly shared sequence variants. Later, an analysis found that common viral pathogens appeared to be linked with several of the most significant clusters.

The PCR employed 60 Vbeta primers together with 13 Jbeta primers. Produced via immunoSEQ multiplex PCR; TCRdb's table is partial and in-frame only. Here the sample spans over 110,000 clones, less than 85% being singletons. Germline CDR1 SGHVS, CDR2 FNYEAQ. Deletions cut 2 bases from V and 3 bases from J, with 9 bases between. This CDR3 is 14 amino acids long. In this sample, this clone turned up once. The antigen is undetermined. J is TRBJ2-3 and V is TRBV7-6; D may be TRBD1 (6 bases). The receptor's source is a woman in her forties or fifties in good health and CMV-seropositive. Specimen: PBMCs. This chain's CDR3 is CASSLLQGTDTQYF. For the CDR3, the DNA is TGTGCCAGCAGCTTATTGCAGGGGACAGATACGCAGTATTTT.